This T cell receptor (beta chain) was recorded in a study of blood T cells in healthy people across ages (dated by TCRdb to 2014 to 2015). Concerning the study at large: In model experiments, template switching captured about one uniquely barcoded TCR beta cDNA molecule for every two T cells. Four age groups were formed from the donors: young (average approximately 15 years), middle-aged (less than 40), aged (more than 55) and long-lived (approximately 78). The study measured age-related changes in TCR beta repertoire diversity using deep sequencing normalized with unique cDNA molecular identifiers. Donors of different ages were randomly distributed across sequencing lanes to avoid experimental bias. Using the same blood draw, the study looked at two additional independent replicas of 1 million unique cDNA reads for two donors, one aged 18 to 30 and the other aged 80 or older. Broader findings and caveats from the paper: There was a strong correlation between observed TCR beta diversity and the percentage of naive T cells measured by flow cytometry. Compared with the aged group, more naive CD4+ T cells, fewer expanded clones and increased TCR diversity were shown by the long-lived group, suggesting age selection. Bulk unsorted PBMC profiling prevented conclusive comparison of naive and antigen-experienced compartments. Estimates of total diversity based on one million sequenced T cells were regarded as lower bounds and as underestimates. As age increased, observed TCR beta diversity per million T cells dropped in a roughly linear way, and a significant reduction was already evident by age approximately 40. Because donor CMV infection status was unknown, age-related changes in expanded clonotypes were potentially confounded.

Library preparation was by 5' RACE. Reads for this sample came from an Illumina HiSeq 2500. A second PCR of roughly 6 to 12 cycles was performed with a sample-barcoded 5' primer and a J-beta primer mix. A unique molecular identifier was introduced onto each TCR beta cDNA molecule by a template-switch 5' adaptor carrying 12 random nucleotides. Each sample yielded at least 3 million CDR3-containing paired-end reads. First-strand cDNA synthesis was performed from all RNA using the Mint cDNA synthesis kit, with priming by a TRBC-specific oligonucleotide. All cDNA was treated with uracil-DNA glycosylase and then went through a first 18-cycle PCR with the universal primers M1SS and BC2_uni_R. As for how the authors treated the data: Each sample was normalized by randomly selecting 1 million high-quality reads, each carrying a distinct molecular identifier. Instead of being binned into consensus sequences, reads with shared molecular identifiers were discarded. CDR3 identification, clonotype clustering and error correction used MiTCR with a Q25 quality threshold and the strictest error-elimination algorithm. A nonparametric unseen species model with Euler transformation was used to estimate a lower bound on total TCR beta diversity. TCRdb reprocessed the public reads (quality trimming at Q25 with fastp, clone calling with MiXCR) and kept in-frame beta chains. Each entry merges the rows of one CDR3 protein and shows their most common DNA and genes. TCRdb's processing, not the study's, gives the V and J calls here. In this sample the table shows 1.5 million or so distinct CDR3 sequences, approximately 43% of which occur a single time. Approximately 4.1% of the sample lies in the top ten.

With respect to this clonotype: Its antigen is still unknown. No much larger clonotype is one base removed from it; base qualities were not supplied.

The CDR1 and CDR2 encoded by the germline V gene (reference sequence) are SEHNR and FQNEAQ. The CDR3, from cysteine to phenylalanine, totals 17 residues. Just CDR3 DNA is preserved here, 51 bases in frame from base 1. Unmatched junction bases come to 16, with V trimmed by 7 bases and J by 3 bases. Donors were 39 systemically healthy Caucasian individuals from Russia aged about 6 to 100 years. Approximately 10 milliliters of peripheral blood were collected from each donor into EDTA-treated Vacutainer tubes. Ficoll-Paque density-gradient centrifugation was used to isolate PBMCs, with at least 6.5 million obtained per sample. Total RNA was extracted from PBMCs with Trizol reagent, with at least 6 micrograms obtained per sample. The percentages of naive CD45RAhigh/CD27high T cells were determined by flow cytometry on a PBMC aliquot from every donor.

The receptor's source is a woman younger than 30 in good health. The sequence is built from TRBV7-9 and TRBJ2-3; 7 central nucleotides agree with TRBD2. Sequencing was done on a sample of blood. The DNA sequence reads TGTGCCAGCAAGCAGTTGGGGGATAGGCGGGAGACAGATACGCAGTATTTT. This sequence encodes CASKQLGDRRETDTQYF.